Shown below are 5 T cell receptor beta chains from a single sample sequenced in a study of blood T cell repertoires in COVID-19. Only in-frame clones appear in the TCRdb table, and some are missing; sequencing was by immunoSEQ multiplex PCR. The sample lists approximately 500,000 clones, about 89% occurring once. The specimen was peripheral blood. Receptors were obtained from a woman between 50 and 59 years old with COVID-19, enrolled during active disease.

This clone was seen once. The V call is TRBV30, the J call TRBJ1-1; unclear D gene. The V and J ends lost 0 bases and 5 bases respectively, with 16 bases between them. The CDR3 has 15 amino acids. Germline lookup yields CDR1 GTSNPN and CDR2 SVGIG (reference sequence). Here the CDR3 DNA reads TGTGCCTGGAGTGTACCGCGGGCCCATAAAACTGAAGCTTTCTTT. Translation gives CAWSVPRAHKTEAFF.

The rearrangement uses TRBV10-1 and TRBJ2-1; 7 nucleotides agree with TRBD2. After removal of 3 bases from V and 8 bases from J, the junction contained 10 bases not matched to a gene. From germline, CDR1 is WNHNN and CDR2 SYGVQD (reference sequence). This CDR3 is built from 15 residues. Here the CDR3 DNA reads TGCGCCAGCAGTGACCCCCAACTAGCGAAGGATGAGCAGTTCTTC. Amino acids: CASSDPQLAKDEQFF.

The genes are TRBV24-1 and TRBJ1-2; the match to TRBD1 covers 12 bases. The V gene's germline CDR1 is KGHDR and CDR2 SFDVKD. V lost 4 bases to trimming and J lost 3 bases; unmatched junction nucleotides: 5. CDR3 length: 16 residues. Here the CDR3 reads CATSDPGTGGDYGYTF. The DNA for the CDR3 is TGTGCCACCAGTGACCCCGGGACAGGGGGCGACTATGGCTACACCTTC.

V is TRBV6-5 and J is TRBJ1-1, with D perhaps matching TRBD1 (6 bases). Trimming left V 6 bases short and J 2 bases short, with 16 bases between. CDR3 length: 15 amino acids. Germline CDR1 is MNHEY and CDR2 is SVGAGI. This chain's CDR3 is CASRPGQRANTEAFF. The CDR3 DNA is TGTGCCAGCAGACCCGGACAGAGGGCTAACACTGAAGCTTTCTTT.

This chain connects TRBV29-1 to TRBJ1-1; D not resolved. Trimming took 4 bases from V and 2 from J, leaving 11 bases between them. The CDR3 sequence is 13 residues long. In germline, CDR1 is SQVTM, CDR2 ANQGSEA. The CDR3 here is CSVVWQANTEAFF. In nucleotides, the CDR3 is TGCAGCGTTGTTTGGCAGGCAAACACTGAAGCTTTCTTT.